Listed below are T cell receptor beta chains from one sample, sequenced in a study of T cell repertoires in cytomegalovirus infection. TCRdb analysed the reads with MiXCR anew, one entry per CDR3 protein. Altogether about 920,000 distinct CDR3 sequences are present, under 40% being singletons, with the ten largest covering about an eighth. Their specific antigens are unknown. The material sequenced was cultured CD8+ T cells from PBMCs, taken from culture after CMV antigen stimulation. The receptor set was obtained from a human donor in good health (CMV status not recorded). Some clones in this sample may be carry-over from other donors' samples. The CDR3 runs from the conserved cysteine through the conserved F or W. A D gene is named only where the DNA matches it firmly. Part of the rows lack a size; the others show once, few, many or a class for expanded clones.

size	J	V	D	CDR3	DNA
NA	TRBJ1-5	TRBV7-9	NA	CASSLVGPGNQPQHF	TGTGCCAGCAGCTTAGTGGGGCCGGGCAATCAGCCCCAGCATTTT
few	TRBJ1-2	TRBV7-2	NA	CASSPEGVYGYTF	TGTGCCAGCAGCCCGGAGGGGGTGTATGGCTACACCTTC
few	TRBJ2-7	TRBV19	TRBD1	CASAAGTGLYEQYF	TGTGCCAGTGCGGCTGGGACAGGGCTATACGAGCAGTACTTC
few	TRBJ2-3	TRBV28	TRBD1	CASHGTGGSDTQYF	TGTGCCAGTCACGGGACAGGGGGGAGCGATACGCAGTATTTT
few	TRBJ2-7	TRBV4-1	NA	CASSQEDSSSYEQYF	TGCGCCAGCAGCCAAGAGGACAGCAGCTCCTACGAGCAGTACTTC
NA	TRBJ2-3	TRBV12-3/TRBV12-4	NA	CANSLYQRGHTDTQYF	TGTGCCAACAGTTTATACCAGCGGGGACACACAGATACGCAGTATTTT
many	TRBJ2-2	TRBV10-3	NA	CAITSGRANGELFF	TGTGCCATCACGAGCGGCAGGGCCAACGGGGAGCTGTTTTTT
few	TRBJ2-1	TRBV4-3	TRBD2	CASSQDPRGGGGNEQFF	TGCGCCAGCAGCCAAGACCCTAGGGGCGGGGGTGGAAATGAGCAGTTCTTC
NA	TRBJ2-5	TRBV14	NA	CASSQVAGRETQYF	TGTGCCAGCAGCCAAGTGGCGGGTCGGGAGACCCAGTACTTC
NA	TRBJ2-5	TRBV18	TRBD2	CVSSPPWSGGSSPEETQYF	TGTGTCAGCTCACCACCGTGGAGCGGGGGGAGTAGTCCAGAAGAGACCCAGTACTTC
few	TRBJ1-4	TRBV7-6	NA	CASSPDRPLEKLFF	TGTGCCAGCAGTCCCGACAGGCCGCTGGAAAAACTGTTTTTT
NA	TRBJ1-1	TRBV2	TRBD1	CASREDRAGEAFF	TGTGCCAGCAGGGAGGACAGGGCAGGGGAAGCTTTCTTT
NA	TRBJ1-6	TRBV20-1	TRBD1	CSARVDRFPYSPLHF	TGCAGTGCTAGAGTGGACAGGTTCCCATATTCACCCCTCCACTTT
NA	TRBJ2-1	TRBV7-9	NA	CASSSGLLGEQFF	TGTGCCAGCAGTTCGGGACTGTTGGGGGAGCAGTTCTTC
NA	TRBJ2-2	TRBV12-3/TRBV12-4	NA	CVSLGETGELFF	TGTGTCAGCTTAGGGGAAACCGGGGAGCTGTTTTTT
NA	TRBJ1-4	TRBV7-6	NA	CANSATGLGEKLFF	TGTGCCAACAGCGCGACTGGATTGGGCGAAAAACTGTTTTTT
NA	TRBJ2-3	TRBV7-9	TRBD2	CASSLSGTSGATDTQYF	TGTGCCAGCAGCTTATCCGGGACTAGCGGGGCCACAGATACGCAGTATTTT
NA	TRBJ2-7	TRBV29-1	TRBD1	CSVEDSTGPYEQYF	TGCAGCGTTGAAGATTCGACAGGGCCCTACGAGCAGTACTTC
NA	TRBJ1-2	TRBV6-1	NA	CASSYGRVDGYTF	TGTGCCAGCAGTTACGGCAGGGTAGACGGCTACACCTTC
once	TRBJ2-3	TRBV6-1	TRBD2	CASSEVGGAKDTQYF	TGTGCCAGCAGTGAAGTCGGGGGGGCCAAAGATACGCAGTATTTT
once	TRBJ2-7	TRBV20-1	NA	CSAHYRDRPYEQYF	TGCAGTGCTCACTACCGGGACCGACCCTACGAGCAGTACTTC
many	TRBJ2-5	TRBV6-1	NA	CASSDTRANGETQYF	TGTGCCAGCAGTGATACCCGGGCCAACGGGGAGACCCAGTACTTC
NA	TRBJ1-2	TRBV10-3	NA	CAIPREGDPYGYTF	TGTGCCATCCCCCGAGAGGGGGACCCCTATGGCTACACCTTC
NA	TRBJ2-1	TRBV12-5	NA	CASGLSWGGSYNEQFF	TGTGCTAGTGGTTTGAGTTGGGGTGGCTCCTACAATGAGCAGTTCTTC
NA	TRBJ2-1	TRBV10-3	TRBD2	CAISEKAGGTNEQFF	TGTGCCATCAGTGAAAAAGCGGGGGGGACGAATGAGCAGTTCTTC
many	TRBJ1-4	TRBV7-6	NA	CASSLTGGAVEKLFF	TGTGCCAGCAGCCTCACGGGGGGCGCGGTCGAAAAACTGTTTTTT
NA	TRBJ2-3	TRBV19	NA	CASSISRTTSTDTQYF	TGTGCCAGTAGTATATCCCGGACGACTAGCACAGATACGCAGTATTTT
many	TRBJ1-1	TRBV7-6	NA	CASSFEGTEAFF	TGTGCCAGCAGCTTCGAGGGCACTGAAGCTTTCTTT
few	TRBJ1-5	TRBV27	TRBD1	CASSFLGTGTGREPQHF	TGTGCCAGCAGTTTCCTAGGGACCGGGACAGGGAGGGAGCCCCAGCATTTT
NA	TRBJ1-2	TRBV27	TRBD1	CASSSQGGLGYGYTF	TGTGCCAGCAGTTCCCAGGGGGGCTTAGGCTATGGCTACACCTTC
NA	TRBJ2-2	TRBV6-1	NA	CASSEWHTGELFF	TGTGCCAGCAGTGAATGGCACACCGGGGAGCTGTTTTTT
NA	TRBJ1-1	TRBV10-3	NA	CAISDLRLNTEAFF	TGTGCCATCAGTGATTTGAGACTGAACACTGAAGCTTTCTTT
NA	TRBJ2-1	TRBV19	NA	CASSTPGGSSYNEQFF	TGTGCCAGTAGTACTCCCGGAGGGAGCTCCTACAATGAGCAGTTCTTC
NA	TRBJ1-2	TRBV7-9	NA	CAIRLSQGYTF	TGTGCCATTCGGCTTTCCCAAGGCTACACCTTC
NA	TRBJ1-2	TRBV6-6	TRBD1	CASSRQGGGTDYGYTF	TGTGCCAGCAGTAGACAAGGGGGCGGAACGGACTATGGCTACACCTTC
many	TRBJ2-1	TRBV7-8	TRBD2	CASSPSGARSEQFF	TGTGCCAGCAGCCCCAGCGGGGCCCGTAGTGAGCAGTTCTTC
few	TRBJ2-1	TRBV19	TRBD2	CASSPGTSALDEQFF	TGTGCCAGTAGTCCCGGGACTAGCGCCTTAGATGAGCAGTTCTTC
few	TRBJ1-3	TRBV6-5	NA	CATTRFIGLGNTIYF	TGTGCCACCACCCGATTTATAGGGCTCGGAAACACCATATATTTT
NA	TRBJ1-3	TRBV7-9	TRBD1	CASSWTGTVSGNTIYF	TGTGCCAGCAGCTGGACAGGGACCGTCTCTGGAAACACCATATATTTT
once	TRBJ1-1	TRBV6-6	NA	CASSWTTDTEAFF	TGTGCCAGCAGTTGGACGACGGACACTGAAGCTTTCTTT
few	TRBJ1-1	TRBV14	TRBD1	CASSQRVDSGQRHGTEAFF	TGTGCCAGCAGCCAACGGGTGGATTCGGGACAGCGGCACGGCACTGAAGCTTTCTTT
few	TRBJ2-4	TRBV20-1	NA	CSARDRTGSAGRAKNIQYF	TGCAGTGCTAGAGATCGAACAGGCTCCGCAGGGCGAGCCAAAAACATTCAGTACTTC
NA	TRBJ2-7	TRBV13	NA	CASSFRDALFYEQYF	TGTGCCAGCAGCTTCCGGGACGCTCTCTTCTACGAGCAGTACTTC
NA	TRBJ2-1	TRBV6-5	TRBD2	CASSSSGLAGGPYQSNEQFF	TGTGCCAGCAGTTCATCGGGACTAGCGGGGGGTCCATACCAAAGCAATGAGCAGTTCTTC
NA	TRBJ2-4	TRBV7-2	TRBD2	CASSAGLAGGLKNIQYF	TGTGCCAGCAGCGCTGGACTAGCGGGGGGCCTCAAAAACATTCAGTACTTC
once	TRBJ1-6	TRBV6-5	TRBD1	CASSYSRQGISSPLHF	TGTGCCAGCAGTTACTCGAGACAGGGGATTAGTTCACCCCTCCACTTT
few	TRBJ1-1	TRBV11-3	TRBD1	CASSSRQGASTEAFF	TGTGCCAGCAGCTCCCGACAGGGGGCCTCGACTGAAGCTTTCTTT
few	TRBJ2-5	TRBV19	NA	CASSIVSRETQYF	TGTGCCAGTAGTATCGTGAGCAGAGAGACCCAGTACTTC
NA	TRBJ2-5	TRBV5-3	TRBD2	CASSLPGLGRETQYF	TGTGCCAGCAGCTTGCCGGGACTAGGGCGAGAGACCCAGTACTTC
many	TRBJ2-5	TRBV7-2	TRBD1	CASSHRDRAQETQYF	TGTGCCAGCAGTCACCGGGACAGGGCTCAAGAGACCCAGTACTTC
NA	TRBJ2-3	TRBV7-4	NA	CASSSRIDLTDTQYF	TGTGCCAGCAGCTCCAGGATAGACCTAACAGATACGCAGTATTTT
NA	TRBJ1-1	TRBV11-2	NA	CASSLEWGVEAFF	TGTGCCAGCAGCTTAGAATGGGGGGTTGAAGCTTTCTTT
few	TRBJ2-1	TRBV6-2/TRBV6-3	TRBD2	CASSYHYGLGYNEQFF	TGTGCCAGCAGTTACCATTACGGACTAGGTTACAATGAGCAGTTCTTC
NA	TRBJ2-7	TRBV7-8	TRBD1	CASSSSSGTGNSYEQYF	TGTGCCAGCAGCTCATCTTCCGGGACAGGGAACTCCTACGAGCAGTACTTC
few	TRBJ1-6	TRBV28	NA	CASSFKGLPNSPLHF	TGTGCCAGCAGTTTCAAGGGACTGCCTAATTCACCCCTCCACTTT
NA	TRBJ2-2	TRBV4-1	NA	CASSPDLRASAGELFF	TGCGCCAGCAGCCCAGACCTACGAGCGAGTGCCGGGGAGCTGTTTTTT
few	TRBJ1-6	TRBV13	NA	CASSSPDSPLHF	TGTGCCAGCAGCTCCCCTGATTCACCCCTCCACTTT
few	TRBJ2-7	TRBV29-1	NA	CSVEDDRAFSYEQYF	TGCAGCGTTGAAGACGACAGAGCCTTCTCCTACGAGCAGTACTTC
NA	TRBJ2-1	TRBV24-1	TRBD2	CATSESAGGSYNEQFF	TGTGCCACCAGTGAGTCAGCGGGGGGTTCCTACAATGAGCAGTTCTTC
NA	TRBJ1-1	TRBV10-3	NA	CAIRIVRGADTEAFF	TGTGCCATCAGGATCGTTCGGGGGGCGGACACTGAAGCTTTCTTT